This is a list of T cell receptor beta chains from one sample in a study of blood T cell repertoires in COVID-19. Only in-frame clones appear in the TCRdb table, and some are missing; sequencing was by immunoSEQ multiplex PCR. Found here are about 250,000 clones, just under 85% of them singletons; the top ten hold 8.9%. Sequenced material: peripheral blood. These receptors were obtained from an elderly man with acute or convalescent COVID-19. Each CDR3 is given without its conserved first and last residue. A D gene is named only where the DNA matches it firmly.

>TRBD1|14|TRBV29-1|TRBJ2-7
SVESNYRGDAYEQY
>.|15|TRBV30|TRBJ1-2
AWIRPALPGDNYGYT
>TRBD2|16|TRBV5-1|TRBJ2-1
ASSLTSGRAGSYNEQF
>.|10|TRBV5-1|TRBJ2-7
ASSFDGTGEY
>TRBD1|13|TRBV11-2|TRBJ2-1
ASSLDRWAYNEQF
>.|13|TRBV7-6|TRBJ1-5
ASSSVPGEDQPQH
>.|11|TRBV5-4|TRBJ1-6
ASSATGHSPLH
>TRBD1|13|TRBV18|TRBJ1-1
ASSPRGQRGTEAF
>.|13|TRBV6-1|TRBJ1-5
ASSLSRGRGQPQH
>.|11|TRBV5-1|TRBJ2-1
ASSDTSTGEQF
>.|11|TRBV5-1|TRBJ2-1
ASSKDSYNEQF
>TRBD1|14|TRBV6-1|TRBJ1-1
ASSAAGGARDTEAF
>TRBD1|12|TRBV30|TRBJ2-7
AWSTGTVSYEQY
>.|13|TRBV5-1|TRBJ2-7
ASSLGVRVGYEQY
>.|11|TRBV12-5|TRBJ1-2
ASGLDESLGYT
>TRBD1|13|TRBV3-1/TRBV3-2|TRBJ1-1
ASSQGTGVNTEAF
>TRBD1|13|TRBV19|TRBJ1-6
ASNGGGRRGSPLH
>.|12|TRBV14|TRBJ2-7
ASSLRQSSYEQY
>.|11|TRBV2|TRBJ1-5
ASSVTVNQPQH
>.|13|TRBV12-2|TRBJ1-2
ASRPTDRGTWGYT
>TRBD2|12|TRBV2|TRBJ2-7
ASSVGASGYEQY
>TRBD2|16|TRBV14|TRBJ2-5
ASSQGLAGRYFQETQY
>.|12|TRBV5-1|TRBJ2-7
ASSYNWRGGEQY
>.|15|TRBV10-3|TRBJ1-6
AISELGQYSYNSPLH
>.|11|TRBV2|TRBJ1-2
ASRRTSQGSYT
>.|12|TRBV24-1|TRBJ2-2
ATQGHPNTGELF
>.|16|TRBV27|TRBJ2-3
ASSLGIRGSGRTDTQY
>TRBD1|14|TRBV10-2|TRBJ1-6
ASTGQGAIYNSPLH
>.|14|TRBV6-1|TRBJ2-6
ASSEAGRSGANVLT
>TRBD2|15|TRBV5-4|TRBJ2-1
ASSGQVSGVRSGEQF